These 6 T cell receptor beta chains were sequenced from one sample in a study of CD8+ T cells in alopecia areata (dated by TCRdb to the late 2010s). Sample time point, as interpreted from the label and publication: less than 30 weeks on oral tofacitinib. The treatment or condition label, read with the paper, signifies: oral pan-JAK inhibitor, 5-10 mg twice daily. The method was the immunoSEQ multiplex PCR assay. RNA was extracted from all samples and reverse transcribed into cDNA, which served as template for TCR sequencing. TCRdb's version of the immuneACCESS table is confined to in-frame rearrangements and falls short of the full clone set. An unresolved V gene accounts for under half of the shortfall where checked; the remainder is of unknown origin. The table for this sample lists under 350,000 clones; about 62% of them were counted only once. The leading ten clones occupy under 2% of the sample.

The material sequenced was CD4+ T cells sorted from blood, taken at week 24, from a patient treated with tofacitinib. These receptors came from a human donor with alopecia areata.

The genes are TRBV25-1 and TRBJ1-2; D might be TRBD1 (5 bases). The CDR3 is 14 amino acids. The germline V gene encodes CDR1 MGHDK and CDR2 SYGVNS. The V end lost 5 bases, the J end lost 4 bases, and 14 bases lay between the germline ends. The CDR3 DNA is TGTGCCAGCAGTCGCCGGGACGGGGGCTATGGCTACACCTTC. Protein sequence: CASSRRDGGYGYTF.

This clone was detected a few times. The chain carries TRBV15 and TRBJ2-3, with TRBD2 identical over 7 bases. CDR3 length: 14 amino acids. Trimming took 5 bases from V and 4 from J; bases not matched to a gene: 6. Germline CDR1 reads LNHNV; CDR2 reads YYDKDF (reference sequence). The CDR3, as DNA: TGTGCCACCAGCTCCCTCGGGAGGTCAGATACGCAGTATTTT. Protein: CATSSLGRSDTQYF.

The chain recombines TRBV27 with TRBJ1-2; 10 nucleotides align to TRBD1. V was clipped by 4 bases and J by 11 bases; unmatched bases: 19. The germline V gene has CDR1 MNHEY and CDR2 SMNVEV (reference sequence). The CDR3 totals 17 residues. CDR3 sequence (DNA): TGTGCCAGCAGTTCGACCCAGCAGTCCCGGGACAGGGGAAGGTACACCTTC. The encoded protein is CASSSTQQSRDRGRYTF.

This clone turned up a few times. This sequence joins TRBV29-1 and TRBJ1-1; no definite D call. This CDR3 has 12 residues. The V end was cut by 7 bases, the J end by 1 base, with 10 bases between. Germline V gene data show CDR1 as SQVTM and CDR2 as ANQGSEA. Here the CDR3 reads CSAIRRNTEAFF. CDR3 in DNA: TGCAGCGCTATAAGGAGGAACACTGAAGCTTTCTTT.

The rearrangement links TRBV4-2 to TRBJ2-7, with D uncertain. Germline V gene data show CDR1 as LGHNA and CDR2 as YNFKEQ. There are 13 residues in the CDR3. Trimming removed 3 bases from V and 0 bases from J, with 6 bases in between. Written as DNA, the CDR3 is TGTGCCAGCAGCCACCCAAGCTCCTACGAGCAGTACTTC. As protein: CASSHPSSYEQYF.

V and J are TRBV5-6 and TRBJ1-5; a weak D match, TRBD1 (6 bases). V lost 4 bases to trimming and J lost 1 base, with 15 bases between them. The germline gives CDR1 SGHDT, CDR2 YYEEEE. This CDR3 contains 16 residues. The CDR3 DNA reads TGTGCCAGCAGCAGCGCACAGGGCTCCAGCAATCAGCCCCAGCATTTT. The encoded protein is CASSSAQGSSNQPQHF.